This entry is about one T cell receptor (beta chain). Its specificity is unknown. The CDR3 contains 17 residues. The J segment lost 5 bases and the V segment lost 2 bases, leaving 13 bases of the junction unmatched. The germline gives CDR1 SNHLY, CDR2 FYNNEI. The authors distributed each subset's genomic DNA evenly over several immunoSEQ plates. Assay: immunoSEQ multiplex PCR; the TCRdb copy retains only in-frame clones and omits some. The table includes a few million clones, around 90% detected once. This record belongs to a study of shared clonotypes between healthy human individuals. General study findings and limits: Non-shared clonotypes were found to have lower generation probabilities than the clonotypes that were shared by all four of the sorted-subset donors. Naive subsets typically showed greater estimated richness than memory subsets.

This chain connects TRBV2 to TRBJ2-5; 8 bases map to TRBD2. This TCR derives from a young man in good health. Some clones in this sample may be carry-over from other donors' samples. Source material: naive CD4+ T cells from PBMCs. This sample's subset: CD45RA+ positively selected. For the CDR3, the DNA is TGTGCCAGCAGTGAAACACCGCCGACTAGCGTTACCGAGACCCAGTACTTC. It encodes CASSETPPTSVTETQYF.